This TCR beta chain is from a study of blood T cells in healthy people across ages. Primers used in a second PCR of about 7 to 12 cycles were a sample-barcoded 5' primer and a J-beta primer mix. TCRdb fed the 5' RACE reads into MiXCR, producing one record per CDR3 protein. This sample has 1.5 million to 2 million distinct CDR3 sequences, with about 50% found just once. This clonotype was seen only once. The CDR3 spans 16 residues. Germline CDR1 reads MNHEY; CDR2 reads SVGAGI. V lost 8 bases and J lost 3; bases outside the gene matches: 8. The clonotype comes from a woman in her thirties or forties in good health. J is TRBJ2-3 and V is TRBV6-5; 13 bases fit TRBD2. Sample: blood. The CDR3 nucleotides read TGTGCCAGCGGTTGGGGACTAGCGGGGACGACAGATACGCAGTATTTT. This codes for CASGWGLAGTTDTQYF.